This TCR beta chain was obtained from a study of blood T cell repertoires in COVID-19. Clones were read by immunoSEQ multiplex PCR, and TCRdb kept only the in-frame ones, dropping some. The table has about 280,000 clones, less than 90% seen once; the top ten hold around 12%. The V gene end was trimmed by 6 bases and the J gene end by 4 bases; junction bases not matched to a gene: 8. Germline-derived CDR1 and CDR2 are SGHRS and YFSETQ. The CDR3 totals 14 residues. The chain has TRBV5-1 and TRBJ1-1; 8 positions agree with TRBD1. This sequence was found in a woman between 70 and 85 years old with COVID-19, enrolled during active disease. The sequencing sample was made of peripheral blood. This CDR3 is CASNTQGAPTEAFF. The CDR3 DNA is TGCGCCAGCAATACGCAGGGGGCGCCCACTGAAGCTTTCTTT. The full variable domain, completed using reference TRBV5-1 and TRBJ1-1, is KAGVTQTPRYLIKTRGQQVTLSCSPISGHRSVSWYQQTPGQGLQFLFEYFSETQRNKGNFPGRFSGRQFSNSRSEMNVSTLELGDSALYLCASNTQGAPTEAFFGQGTRLTVV.